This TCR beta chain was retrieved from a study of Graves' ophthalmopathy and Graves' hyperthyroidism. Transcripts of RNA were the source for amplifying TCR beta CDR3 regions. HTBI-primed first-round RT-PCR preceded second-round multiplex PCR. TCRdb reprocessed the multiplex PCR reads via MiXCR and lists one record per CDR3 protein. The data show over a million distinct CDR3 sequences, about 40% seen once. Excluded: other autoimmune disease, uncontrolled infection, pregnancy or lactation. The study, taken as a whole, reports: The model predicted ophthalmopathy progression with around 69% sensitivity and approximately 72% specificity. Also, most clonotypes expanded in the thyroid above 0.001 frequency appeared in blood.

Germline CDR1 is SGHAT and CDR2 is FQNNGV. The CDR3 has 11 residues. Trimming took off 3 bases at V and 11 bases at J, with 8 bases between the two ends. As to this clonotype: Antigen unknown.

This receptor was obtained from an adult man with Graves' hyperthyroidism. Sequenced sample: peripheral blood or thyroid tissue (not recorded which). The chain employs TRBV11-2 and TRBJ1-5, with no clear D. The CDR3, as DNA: TGTGCCAGCAGCTTCGTCGAGACCCAGCATTTT. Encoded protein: CASSFVETQHF.